Listed here is a single T cell receptor (beta chain). Its antigen target is currently unknown. Base qualities were left out, and no much larger clone turns up one base away. Peripheral blood was donated by five healthy children aged about 16-56 months who were having elective routine surgery, plus five healthy nonsmoking adults. Healthy nonsmokers aged about 19-50 years, with a median age of roughly 40 years, served as the adult controls. A FACSAria III cell sorter was used to sort live, Annexin V-negative naive CD8+ T cells (CD3+CD8+CD45RA+CCR7+). Each sample yielded roughly 20,000 to 100,000 sorted naive CD8+ T cells. Mononuclear cells were isolated from diluted blood by Ficoll-Paque density gradient centrifugation. Mononuclear cells were cryopreserved in about 10% DMSO with about 90% FBS and stored long term at -150°C before sorting. Annexin V and antibodies against CD3, CD8, CCR7 and CD45RA were used to stain the thawed cells. The DNeasy Blood and Tissue Kit was used to extract genomic DNA from sorted cell pellets that had been snap-frozen.

CDR1 and CDR2 are read off the germline V gene as SGHTA and FQGTGA. The cysteine opens and the phenylalanine closes a CDR3 of 16 amino acids. Kept here is only the CDR3 DNA, which spans 48 bases and is read in frame from base 1. At the junction V is shortened by 5 bases and J by 5 bases; bases outside the gene matches: 6. The sample originates from a study of naive CD8 T cells in extremely preterm neonates (dated by TCRdb to 2016 to 2017). The study in broad terms: The adult participants' age range is given as 25-50 years in the abstract but as 20-50 years in the methods. Sorted naive CD8+ T cells from four age groups (extremely preterm neonates, term neonates, young children and adults) were used in the study to compare TCRbeta CDR3 repertoires.

The paper's findings and limits, for the study overall: Prospective longitudinal studies of preterm and term neonates were called for by the authors so that T cell development could be tracked within individuals. Compared with the older groups, preterm CDR3s were shorter and closer to germline, carrying fewer N additions and showing less junctional trimming. As limitations, the authors pointed to a small sample size and variable productive template counts among preterm samples. Significantly lower iChao1 richness than in all other age groups (p < 0.05) and an even clone distribution were observed in preterm neonates, indicating a less rich repertoire. The proportion of shared CDR3 nucleotide sequences was higher in preterm neonates (about 2.7%) than in term neonates (approximately 0.4%), young children (about 0.03%) and adults (0.01%).

TCRbeta CDR3 regions were amplified from genomic DNA by a two-step, bias-controlled multiplex PCR. The multiplex PCR used primers specific for every TRBV and TRBJ gene segment. TCRbeta repertoire data were generated with the immunoSEQ Assay. The authors' pipeline ran thus. A relative-frequency ratio and a modified nearest-neighbor algorithm were applied to filter and cluster reads so that closely related sequences were merged. The V, D and J gene assignments for CDR3 sequences were based on IMGT annotation. Template counts were normalized for PCR amplification bias and quantified against synthetic TCR CDR3 analog sequences. Analyses were restricted to unique productive sequences, meaning in-frame CDR3 sequences without stop codons. The immunoSEQ Analyzer software was used to calculate iChao1 richness and clonality, with clonality defined as 1 minus Pielou's evenness. Statistical testing was performed in JMP, using Student's t-test or a non-parametric test depending on Shapiro-Wilk normality results. The table was pulled from immuneACCESS by TCRdb, which kept in-frame rearrangements only. Such tables lose some clones; where checked, under half of the loss comes from unresolved V genes, and the rest has no known cause. V and J calls and clone size are given by that table; D and trimming were obtained from the DNA. Counted in this sample were fewer than 9,000 clones; 95% to 98% of them appeared once. The ten largest clones add up to 2.5% to 3% of the sample.

The sequence links TRBV7-3 to TRBJ2-5; TRBD2 matches 15 bases in the middle. Sequencing was performed on naive CD8+ T cells from blood. This TCR was sampled from a human donor in good health. The DNA reads TGTGCCAGCAGCCCAGGGACTAGCGGGAGGTCGGAGACCCAGTACTTC. Its protein product is CASSPGTSGRSETQYF.